Listed below are T cell receptor beta chains from one sample, sequenced in a study of CD4 and CD8 cells across lung adenocarcinoma regions. From the PCR reads, TCRdb called clonotypes with MiXCR, one entry per CDR3 protein. The table has tens of thousands of distinct CDR3 sequences, over 40% seen once. Sequencing input: CD4+ T cells from the center of a lung tumor. The receptor source for this set is a male donor with lung adenocarcinoma. The CD4 and CD8 labels of this study may be unreliable. Each CDR3 is given with its conserved first and last residue. The D gene is left open where the match is weak. Clone size is stated in some rows and not others, as once, few, many or a class when expanded.

j_gene: TRBJ1-3; v_gene: TRBV4-2; abundance: few; len: 16; d_gene: -; CDR3nt: TGTGCCAGCAGCCAAGAGACCGGGGCAGGTGGAAACACCATATATTTT; CDR3aa: CASSQETGAGGNTIYF
j_gene: TRBJ2-3; v_gene: TRBV10-1; abundance: medium-sized; len: 13; d_gene: -; CDR3nt: TGCGCCAGCAGTGAGGCGGGAACAGATACGCAGTATTTT; CDR3aa: CASSEAGTDTQYF
j_gene: TRBJ2-3; v_gene: TRBV6-1; abundance: -; len: 14; d_gene: -; CDR3nt: TGTGCCAGCAGCTGGGAGCGGAACACAGGGACGCAGTATTTT; CDR3aa: CASSWERNTGTQYF
j_gene: TRBJ2-3; v_gene: TRBV11-2; abundance: -; len: 14; d_gene: -; CDR3nt: TGTGCCAGCAGCTTCGCGGCCCCCACAGATACGCAGTATTTT; CDR3aa: CASSFAAPTDTQYF
j_gene: TRBJ2-1; v_gene: TRBV12-3/TRBV12-4; abundance: many; len: 14; d_gene: -; CDR3nt: TGTGCCAGCAGTTTTTCAAGATTCTACAATGAGCAGTTCTTC; CDR3aa: CASSFSRFYNEQFF
j_gene: TRBJ2-3; v_gene: TRBV9; abundance: -; len: 12; d_gene: -; CDR3nt: TGTGCCAGCAGCGTAGCTGGCGATACGCAGTATTTT; CDR3aa: CASSVAGDTQYF
j_gene: TRBJ2-4; v_gene: TRBV27; abundance: -; len: 15; d_gene: TRBD1; CDR3nt: TGTGCCAGTTCCGCAGGGGGAAGAAGCCAAAACACGCAGTACTTC; CDR3aa: CASSAGGRSQNTQYF
j_gene: TRBJ2-1; v_gene: TRBV27; abundance: many; len: 16; d_gene: -; CDR3nt: TGTGCCAGCAGTTTATTTAGGGGAAGGGTCTACAATGAGCAGTTCTTC; CDR3aa: CASSLFRGRVYNEQFF
j_gene: TRBJ1-5; v_gene: TRBV6-5; abundance: -; len: 14; d_gene: TRBD1; CDR3nt: TGTGCCAGCAGTTCGACAGGGGTTAATCAGCCCCAGCATTTT; CDR3aa: CASSSTGVNQPQHF
j_gene: TRBJ2-1; v_gene: TRBV12-5; abundance: -; len: 12; d_gene: TRBD1; CDR3nt: TGTGCTAGTGGTCAGGGGGCAGGTGAGCAGTTCTTC; CDR3aa: CASGQGAGEQFF
j_gene: TRBJ2-5; v_gene: TRBV6-2/TRBV6-3; abundance: -; len: 16; d_gene: TRBD2; CDR3nt: TGTGCCAATGCGGGAGCGGGGGCGGGGGTACAAGATACGCAGTACTTC; CDR3aa: CANAGAGAGVQDTQYF
j_gene: TRBJ2-1; v_gene: TRBV7-6; abundance: -; len: 13; d_gene: -; CDR3nt: TGTGCCAGCAGCTTAGGAGGTTCCTACGAGCAGTTCTTC; CDR3aa: CASSLGGSYEQFF
j_gene: TRBJ2-1; v_gene: TRBV6-1; abundance: -; len: 14; d_gene: TRBD2; CDR3nt: TGTGCCAGCAGTAGACTAGCGGGGAACAATGAGCAGTTCTTC; CDR3aa: CASSRLAGNNEQFF
j_gene: TRBJ2-3; v_gene: TRBV6-5; abundance: few; len: 15; d_gene: TRBD1; CDR3nt: TGTGCCAGCAGTTACCAGGGGGTCAGCACAGATACGCAGTATTTT; CDR3aa: CASSYQGVSTDTQYF
j_gene: TRBJ2-5; v_gene: TRBV6-4; abundance: many; len: 13; d_gene: TRBD1; CDR3nt: TGTGCCAGCCTCGACAGGGATAGGGAGACCCAGTACTTC; CDR3aa: CASLDRDRETQYF
j_gene: TRBJ2-1; v_gene: TRBV18; abundance: -; len: 13; d_gene: -; CDR3nt: TGTGCCAGCTCACCACCGGGCGCCGATGAGCAGTTCTTC; CDR3aa: CASSPPGADEQFF
j_gene: TRBJ2-3; v_gene: TRBV7-3; abundance: -; len: 15; d_gene: -; CDR3nt: TGTGCCAGCAGCTCAAGCGGAGGAAGCACAGATACGCAGTATTTT; CDR3aa: CASSSSGGSTDTQYF
j_gene: TRBJ2-3; v_gene: TRBV14; abundance: few; len: 12; d_gene: -; CDR3nt: TGTGCCAGCAGCCAAGTGCGTGGGACGCAGTATTTT; CDR3aa: CASSQVRGTQYF
j_gene: TRBJ2-3; v_gene: TRBV6-1; abundance: -; len: 15; d_gene: -; CDR3nt: TGTGCCAGGGGACTCCAGGCTGGAATTCCAGGTAAGCAGTATTTT; CDR3aa: CARGLQAGIPGKQYF
j_gene: TRBJ2-3; v_gene: TRBV6-1; abundance: -; len: 17; d_gene: -; CDR3nt: TGTGCCAGCAGTAGAGACCCCAGGGGGGGAGCCACAGACACTCAGTACTTT; CDR3aa: CASSRDPRGGATDTQYF
j_gene: TRBJ2-2; v_gene: TRBV6-1; abundance: many; len: 15; d_gene: TRBD2; CDR3nt: TGTGCCAGCATATTTAGCGGGGGAGCCTCCGGGGAGCTGTTTTTT; CDR3aa: CASIFSGGASGELFF
j_gene: TRBJ2-4; v_gene: TRBV6-1; abundance: -; len: 15; d_gene: TRBD2; CDR3nt: TGTGCCAGGAGTGAAAGGGCTAGCGGGAGAGACATTCAGTACTTC; CDR3aa: CARSERASGRDIQYF